This T cell receptor (beta chain) was obtained from a study of blood T cell repertoires in COVID-19. The repertoire was sequenced with immunoSEQ multiplex PCR; TCRdb's copy has only in-frame clones and lacks some. Altogether fewer than 200,000 clones are present, about three quarters being singletons, with the ten largest covering roughly 9.4%. Germline loops: CDR1 WSHSY, CDR2 SAAADI. V gave up 6 bases and J gave up 7 bases; unmatched junction bases: 20. The CDR3 runs 17 residues. This clone was picked up one time. The receptor comes from a woman in her fifties or sixties with active or convalescent COVID-19. The material sequenced was peripheral blood. The chain employs TRBV10-2 and TRBJ2-7, with 8 bases identical to TRBD2. The CDR3 spells CASSFLLPSGRAGEQYF. The CDR3 DNA is TGCGCCAGCAGCTTTCTTCTGCCGTCCGGGAGGGCAGGAGAGCAGTACTTC.